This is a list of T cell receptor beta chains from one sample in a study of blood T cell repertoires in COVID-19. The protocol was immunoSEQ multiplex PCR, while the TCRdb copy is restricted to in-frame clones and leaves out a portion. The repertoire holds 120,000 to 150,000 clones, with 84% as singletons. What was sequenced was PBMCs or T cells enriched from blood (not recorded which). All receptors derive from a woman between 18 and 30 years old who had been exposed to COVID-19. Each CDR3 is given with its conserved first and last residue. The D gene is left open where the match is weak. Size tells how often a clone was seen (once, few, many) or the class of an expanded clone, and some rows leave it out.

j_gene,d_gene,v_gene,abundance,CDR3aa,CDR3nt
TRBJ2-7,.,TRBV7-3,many,CASTPGPGYEQYF,TGTGCCAGCACCCCTGGCCCGGGGTACGAGCAGTACTTC
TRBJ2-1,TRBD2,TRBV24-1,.,CATSDRTSGSHNEQFF,TGTGCCACCAGTGACAGGACTAGCGGGAGTCACAATGAGCAGTTCTTC
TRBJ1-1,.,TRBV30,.,CAWSVLARVNTEAFF,TGTGCCTGGAGTGTACTGGCGAGGGTGAACACTGAAGCTTTCTTT
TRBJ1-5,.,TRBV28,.,CASRGIRVVGNQPQHF,TGTGCCAGCAGAGGAATCAGGGTGGTCGGCAATCAGCCCCAGCATTTT
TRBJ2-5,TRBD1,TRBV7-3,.,CASSPDRGKTQYF,TGTGCCAGCAGCCCCGACAGGGGGAAGACCCAGTACTTC
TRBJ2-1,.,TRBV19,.,CASSIFGTSPYNEQFF,TGTGCCAGTAGTATATTTGGGACAAGTCCCTACAATGAGCAGTTCTTC
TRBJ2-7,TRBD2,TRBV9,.,CASSVGWGTRDYEQYF,TGTGCCAGCAGCGTAGGCTGGGGGACTAGAGATTACGAGCAGTACTTC
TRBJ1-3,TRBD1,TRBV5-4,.,CASSRGTEPSGNTIYF,TGTGCCAGCAGCAGAGGGACAGAACCCTCTGGAAACACCATATATTTT
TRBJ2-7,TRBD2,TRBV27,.,CASSLIPVWTSGRSSYEQYF,TGTGCCAGCAGTTTGATTCCCGTTTGGACTAGCGGGAGGAGCTCCTACGAGCAGTACTTC
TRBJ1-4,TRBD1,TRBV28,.,CASSGTVNEKLFF,TGTGCCAGCAGTGGGACAGTTAATGAAAAACTGTTTTTT
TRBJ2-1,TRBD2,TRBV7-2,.,CASSLASGRALGNEQFF,TGTGCCAGCAGCCTCGCTAGCGGGAGGGCCCTCGGCAATGAGCAGTTCTTC
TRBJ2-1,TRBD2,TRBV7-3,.,CASSLGPGTSEFNEQFF,TGTGCCAGCAGCTTAGGCCCCGGGACTAGCGAGTTTAATGAGCAGTTCTTC
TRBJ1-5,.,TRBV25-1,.,CASSDSRPDQPQHF,TGTGCCAGCAGTGATTCGAGGCCGGATCAGCCCCAGCATTTT
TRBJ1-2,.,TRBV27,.,CASSLGGNYGYTF,TGTGCCAGCAGTTTGGGGGGGAACTATGGCTACACCTTC
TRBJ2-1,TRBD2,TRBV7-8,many,CASSLVATSGRNEQFF,TGTGCCAGCAGCTTAGTCGCGACTAGCGGGAGGAATGAGCAGTTCTTC
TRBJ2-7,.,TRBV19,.,CASRTEDIGTYEQYF,TGTGCCAGTAGGACTGAGGACATTGGTACCTACGAGCAGTACTTC
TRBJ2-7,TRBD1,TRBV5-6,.,CASSPGQGTSSYEQYF,TGTGCCAGCAGCCCGGGACAGGGGACGAGCTCCTACGAGCAGTACTTC
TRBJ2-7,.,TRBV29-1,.,CSVSSVYEQYF,TGCAGCGTCTCGTCCGTCTACGAGCAGTACTTC
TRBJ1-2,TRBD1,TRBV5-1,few,CASSPTGDYGYTF,TGCGCCAGCAGCCCAACAGGGGACTATGGCTACACCTTC
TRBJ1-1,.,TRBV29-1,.,CSVGELSANTEAFF,TGCAGCGTTGGGGAGCTATCGGCGAACACTGAAGCTTTCTTT
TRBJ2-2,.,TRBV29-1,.,CSARGRGYTGELFF,TGCAGCGCCCGGGGGAGAGGATACACCGGGGAGCTGTTTTTT
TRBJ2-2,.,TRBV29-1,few,CSVEESTGYTGELFF,TGCAGCGTTGAAGAAAGTACCGGGTACACCGGGGAGCTGTTTTTT
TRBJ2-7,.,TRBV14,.,CASSSYGGEQYF,TGTGCCAGCAGTAGTTACGGGGGAGAGCAGTACTTC
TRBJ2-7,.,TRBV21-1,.,CASSTRLAYEQYF,TGTGCCAGCAGCACTAGACTAGCGTACGAGCAGTACTTC
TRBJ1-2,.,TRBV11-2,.,CASSLGTLGGYTF,TGTGCCAGCAGCCTAGGGACTCTGGGGGGCTACACCTTC
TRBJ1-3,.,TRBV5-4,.,CASSLPQGSGNTIYF,TGTGCCAGCAGCCTTCCCCAGGGTTCAGGAAACACCATATATTTT
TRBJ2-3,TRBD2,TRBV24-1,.,CATSDQSYGTSGRPDTQYF,TGTGCCACCAGTGACCAAAGCTATGGGACTAGCGGGAGACCCGATACGCAGTATTTT
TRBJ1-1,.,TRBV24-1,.,CATSYQGRAFF,TGTGCCACGAGCTACCAGGGAAGAGCTTTCTTT
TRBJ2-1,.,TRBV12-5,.,CASGITSRDEQFF,TGTGCTAGTGGGATAACTAGCCGGGATGAGCAGTTCTTC
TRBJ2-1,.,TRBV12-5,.,CASVWGGGDSYNEQFF,TGTGCTAGTGTTTGGGGCGGCGGGGACTCCTACAATGAGCAGTTCTTC
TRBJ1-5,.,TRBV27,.,CASTGVWNQPQHF,TGTGCCAGCACGGGGGTTTGGAATCAGCCCCAGCATTTT
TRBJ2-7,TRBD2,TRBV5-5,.,CASSRTSGAGVTYEQYF,TGTGCCAGCAGCAGGACTAGCGGGGCTGGGGTTACCTACGAGCAGTACTTC
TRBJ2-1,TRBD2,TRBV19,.,CASTGLAAPYNEQFF,TGTGCCAGTACTGGACTAGCGGCTCCCTACAATGAGCAGTTCTTC
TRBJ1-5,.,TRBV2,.,CARGGRLGNQPQHF,TGTGCCAGAGGTGGGAGACTCGGCAATCAGCCCCAGCATTTT
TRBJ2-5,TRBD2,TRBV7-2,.,CASSLAPGIAGQETQYF,TGTGCCAGCAGCTTAGCCCCCGGAATAGCGGGACAAGAGACCCAGTACTTC
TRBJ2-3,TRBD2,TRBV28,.,CASSNPGTSGTDTQYF,TGTGCCAGCAGCAACCCAGGGACTAGCGGCACAGATACGCAGTATTTT
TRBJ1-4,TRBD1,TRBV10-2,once,CASTGTAEKLFF,TGCGCCAGCACAGGGACAGCTGAAAAACTGTTTTTT
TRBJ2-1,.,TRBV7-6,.,CASSLGGHNEQFF,TGTGCCAGCAGCTTGGGGGGGCACAATGAGCAGTTCTTC
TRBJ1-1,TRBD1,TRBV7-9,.,CASSNDPGQGDTEAFF,TGTGCCAGCAGTAATGACCCGGGACAGGGGGACACTGAAGCTTTCTTT
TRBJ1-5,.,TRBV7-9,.,CASSPQNYNQPQHF,TGTGCCAGCAGCCCACAAAACTACAATCAGCCCCAGCATTTT
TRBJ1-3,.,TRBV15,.,CATSRDGGIGNTIYF,TGTGCCACCAGCAGAGATGGAGGGATTGGAAACACCATATATTTT
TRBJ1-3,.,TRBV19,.,CASSPGLPGNTIYF,TGTGCCAGTAGCCCGGGACTTCCAGGAAACACCATATATTTT
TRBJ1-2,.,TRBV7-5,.,CARSFEGQGGYGYTF,TGTGCCAGAAGCTTTGAGGGACAGGGGGGATATGGCTACACCTTC
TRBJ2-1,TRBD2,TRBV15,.,CATSRGLAGNNEQFF,TGTGCCACCAGCAGAGGACTAGCGGGAAACAATGAGCAGTTCTTC
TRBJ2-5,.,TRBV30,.,CAWSAAGETQYF,TGTGCCTGGAGTGCCGCAGGGGAGACCCAGTACTTC
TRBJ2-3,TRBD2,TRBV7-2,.,CASSANSGLAGRYF,TGTGCCAGCAGCGCAAACTCGGGACTAGCGGGAAGGTATTTT
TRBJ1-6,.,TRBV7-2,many,CASSLRQMTYNSPLHF,TGTGCCAGCAGCCTCAGACAGATGACCTATAATTCACCCCTCCACTTT
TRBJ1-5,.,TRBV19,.,CASSIEEAYSNQPQHF,TGTGCCAGTAGTATAGAGGAGGCGTATAGCAATCAGCCCCAGCATTTT
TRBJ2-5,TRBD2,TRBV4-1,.,CASSKDGIAGGQETQYF,TGCGCCAGCAGCAAAGATGGGATAGCGGGAGGCCAAGAGACCCAGTACTTC
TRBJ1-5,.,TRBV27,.,CASSFINQPQHF,TGTGCCAGCAGTTTTATCAATCAGCCCCAGCATTTT
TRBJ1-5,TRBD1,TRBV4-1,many,CASSQEAGGGQPQHF,TGCGCCAGCAGCCAAGAGGCAGGGGGTGGTCAGCCCCAGCATTTT
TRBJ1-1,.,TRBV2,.,CASSTTGATEAFF,TGTGCCAGCAGTACCACAGGTGCCACTGAAGCTTTCTTT
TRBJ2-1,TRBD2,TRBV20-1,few,CSARVLAGGFYNEQFF,TGCAGTGCTCGTGTTCTAGCGGGAGGTTTCTACAATGAGCAGTTCTTC
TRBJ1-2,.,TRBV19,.,CASSMGAVGYTF,TGTGCCAGTAGTATGGGGGCGGTTGGCTACACCTTC
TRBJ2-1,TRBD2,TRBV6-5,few,CASSYSTSGLVGEQFF,TGTGCCAGCAGTTACTCGACTAGCGGATTGGTTGGGGAGCAGTTCTTC
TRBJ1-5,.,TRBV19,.,CATMDRGNQPQHF,TGTGCCACCATGGACAGAGGCAATCAGCCCCAGCATTTT
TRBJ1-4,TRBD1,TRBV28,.,CASSLWTGQGEKLFF,TGTGCCAGCAGTTTATGGACAGGGCAGGGTGAAAAACTGTTTTTT
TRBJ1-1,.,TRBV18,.,CASSPPRALNTEAFF,TGTGCCAGCTCACCACCGAGGGCGTTGAACACTGAAGCTTTCTTT
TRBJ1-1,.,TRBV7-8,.,CASSFPTGNTEAFF,TGTGCCAGCAGCTTTCCGACGGGGAACACTGAAGCTTTCTTT